What follows describes a single T cell receptor beta chain. Its antigen remains unknown. 13 Jbeta primers and 60 Vbeta primers were used for the PCR. Assay used: immunoSEQ multiplex PCR; TCRdb lists only in-frame clones, some missing. This sample has about 140,000 clones, with around 80% found just once. These donors counted as nominally healthy when sampled, but unrecorded immune exposures were likely. This entry is derived from a study of cytomegalovirus exposure and HLA in healthy donors. Study-level results: While the bulk of TCR sequences proved rare, some public TCRs turned up in many donors. Through in vitro validation, three CMV-associated chains were shown to be specific for CMV antigens. Further analysis, carried out later, found HLA-associated TCR beta chains more clonally expanded than equally common other chains.

Trimming left V 5 bases short and J 1 base short, with 13 bases between. Germline lookup yields CDR1 SQVTM and CDR2 ANQGSEA. The CDR3 is made up of 14 amino acids. This chain connects TRBV29-1 to TRBJ2-3; possible D gene TRBD2, 5 bases. The sequencing sample was made of PBMCs. This TCR was sampled from a man younger than 35 in good health and CMV-seropositive. The CDR3 spells CSVLGAVGTDTQYF. The CDR3 coding sequence is TGCAGCGTTCTTGGAGCGGTCGGCACAGATACGCAGTATTTT.